Listed below are T cell receptor beta chains from one sample, sequenced in a study of blood T cell repertoires in COVID-19. The data were produced by immunoSEQ multiplex PCR, yet TCRdb's version contains in-frame clones alone and is incomplete. Here the sample spans tens of thousands of clones, less than 90% being singletons. Sequencing was carried out using peripheral blood. The source of these receptors is a man aged 60-69 years with acute or convalescent COVID-19. Both conserved end residues are part of each CDR3. The D gene is left open where the match is weak. Clone size is not always given. Where it is, it says once, few, many or a class for expanded clones.

D gene	clone size	V gene	J gene	CDR3 protein	CDR3 DNA
TRBD1	once	TRBV11-2	TRBJ2-7	CASSFTPDRAYEQYF	TGTGCCAGCAGCTTTACACCGGACAGGGCCTACGAGCAGTACTTC
NA	NA	TRBV5-1	TRBJ2-5	CASSLEGNSGQETQYF	TGCGCCAGCAGCTTGGAAGGCAATAGCGGACAAGAGACCCAGTACTTC
TRBD1	NA	TRBV3-1/TRBV3-2	TRBJ2-3	CASSQADRGRGRDTQYF	TGTGCCAGCAGCCAAGCTGACAGGGGGCGCGGGAGAGATACGCAGTATTTT
NA	NA	TRBV5-6	TRBJ1-6	CASRQGYDSPLHF	TGTGCCAGCAGGCAGGGTTATGATTCACCCCTCCACTTT
TRBD2	NA	TRBV19	TRBJ2-7	CANYKGRVCEQYF	TGTGCCAATTACAAGGGGAGGGTTTGCGAGCAGTACTTC
NA	NA	TRBV30	TRBJ1-5	CAWSVRGADSNQPQHF	TGTGCCTGGAGTGTGCGGGGCGCCGATAGCAATCAGCCCCAGCATTTT
NA	NA	TRBV14	TRBJ1-1	CASSHLGHLSAKNTEAFF	TGTGCCAGCAGCCACCTTGGACATCTCTCCGCTAAGAACACTGAAGCTTTCTTT
NA	NA	TRBV9	TRBJ1-2	CASSVDPGASGYGYTF	TGTGCCAGCAGCGTAGATCCAGGGGCGAGTGGCTATGGCTACACCTTC
NA	NA	TRBV21-1	TRBJ2-7	CASFRQFCLVLGEQYF	TGTGCCAGCTTTCGACAGTTCTGTTTGGTATTGGGCGAGCAGTACTTC
NA	NA	TRBV29-1	TRBJ1-2	CSVEQSGYGYTF	TGCAGCGTTGAGCAATCAGGCTATGGCTACACCTTC